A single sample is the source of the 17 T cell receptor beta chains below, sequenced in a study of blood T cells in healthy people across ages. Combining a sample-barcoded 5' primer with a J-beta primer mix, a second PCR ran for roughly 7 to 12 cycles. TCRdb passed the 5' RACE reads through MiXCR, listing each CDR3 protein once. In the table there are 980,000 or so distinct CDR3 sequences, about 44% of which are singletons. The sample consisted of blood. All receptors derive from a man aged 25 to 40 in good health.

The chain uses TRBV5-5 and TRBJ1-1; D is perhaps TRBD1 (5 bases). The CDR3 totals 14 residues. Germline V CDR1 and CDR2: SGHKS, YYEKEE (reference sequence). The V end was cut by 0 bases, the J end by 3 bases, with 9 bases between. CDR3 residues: CASSLEPRDTEAFF. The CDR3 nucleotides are TGTGCCAGCAGCTTGGAGCCCAGGGACACTGAAGCTTTCTTT.

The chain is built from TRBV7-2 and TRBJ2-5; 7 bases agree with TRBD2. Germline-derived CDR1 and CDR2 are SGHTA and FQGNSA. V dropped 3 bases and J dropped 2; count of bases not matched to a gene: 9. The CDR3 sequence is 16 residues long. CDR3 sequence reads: CASSFSGTGGQETQYF. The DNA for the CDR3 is TGTGCCAGCAGCTTCTCTGGGACGGGGGGACAAGAGACCCAGTACTTC.

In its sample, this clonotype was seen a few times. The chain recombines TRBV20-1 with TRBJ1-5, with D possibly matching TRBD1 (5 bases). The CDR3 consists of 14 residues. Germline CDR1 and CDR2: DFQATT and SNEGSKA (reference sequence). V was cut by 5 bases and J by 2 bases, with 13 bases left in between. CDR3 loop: CSALKGFGNQPQHF. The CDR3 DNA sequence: TGCAGTGCTCTAAAGGGGTTTGGCAATCAGCCCCAGCATTTT.

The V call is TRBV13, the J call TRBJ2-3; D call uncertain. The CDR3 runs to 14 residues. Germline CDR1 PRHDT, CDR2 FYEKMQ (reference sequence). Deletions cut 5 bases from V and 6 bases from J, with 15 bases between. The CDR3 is CASSETTLSDTQYF. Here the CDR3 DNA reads TGTGCCAGCAGCGAAACCACCCTTAGTGATACGCAGTATTTT.

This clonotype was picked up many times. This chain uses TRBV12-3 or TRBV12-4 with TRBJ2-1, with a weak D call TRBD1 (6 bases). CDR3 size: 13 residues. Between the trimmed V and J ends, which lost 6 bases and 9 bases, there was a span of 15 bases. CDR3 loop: CASSPVQGGEQFF. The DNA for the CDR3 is TGTGCCAGCAGCCCCGTACAGGGTGGTGAGCAGTTCTTC.

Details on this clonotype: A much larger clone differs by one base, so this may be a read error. CDR3: CAGSSGGYNEQFF. Written as DNA, the CDR3 is TGTGCCGGCAGTAGCGGGGGCTACAATGAGCAGTTCTTC. The chain recombines TRBV2 with TRBJ2-1; 9 bases match TRBD2. Germline CDR1 is SNHLY and CDR2 is FYNNEI. The CDR3 is 13 amino acids.

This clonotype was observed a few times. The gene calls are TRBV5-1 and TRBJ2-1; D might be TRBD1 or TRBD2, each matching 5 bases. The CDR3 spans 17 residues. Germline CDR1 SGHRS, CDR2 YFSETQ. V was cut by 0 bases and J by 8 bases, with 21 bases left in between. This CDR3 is CASSLAGPITPTDEQFF. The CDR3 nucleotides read TGCGCCAGCAGCTTGGCGGGGCCAATTACACCTACCGATGAGCAGTTCTTC. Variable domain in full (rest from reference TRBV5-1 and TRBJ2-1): KAGVTQTPRYLIKTRGQQVTLSCSPISGHRSVSWYQQTPGQGLQFLFEYFSETQRNKGNFPGRFSGRQFSNSRSEMNVSTLELGDSALYLCASSLAGPITPTDEQFFGPGTRLTVL.

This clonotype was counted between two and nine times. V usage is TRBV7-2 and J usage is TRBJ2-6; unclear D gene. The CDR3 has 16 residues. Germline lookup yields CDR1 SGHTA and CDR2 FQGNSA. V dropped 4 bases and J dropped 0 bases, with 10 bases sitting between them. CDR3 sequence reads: CASSWDSASGANVLTF. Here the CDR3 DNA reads TGTGCCAGCAGCTGGGATTCCGCCTCTGGGGCCAACGTCCTGACTTTC.

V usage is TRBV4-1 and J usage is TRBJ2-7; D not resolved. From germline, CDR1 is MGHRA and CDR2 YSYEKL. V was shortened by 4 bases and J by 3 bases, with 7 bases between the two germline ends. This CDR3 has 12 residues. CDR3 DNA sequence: TGCGCCAGCAGCCCTCCGGACTACGAGCAGTACTTC. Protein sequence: CASSPPDYEQYF.

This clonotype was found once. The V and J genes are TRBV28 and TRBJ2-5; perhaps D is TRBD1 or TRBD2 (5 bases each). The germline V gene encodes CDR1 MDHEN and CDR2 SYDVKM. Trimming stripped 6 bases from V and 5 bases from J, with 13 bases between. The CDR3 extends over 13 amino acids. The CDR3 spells CASRGAGKETQYF. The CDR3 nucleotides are TGTGCCAGCAGGGGAGCAGGGAAGGAGACCCAGTACTTC.

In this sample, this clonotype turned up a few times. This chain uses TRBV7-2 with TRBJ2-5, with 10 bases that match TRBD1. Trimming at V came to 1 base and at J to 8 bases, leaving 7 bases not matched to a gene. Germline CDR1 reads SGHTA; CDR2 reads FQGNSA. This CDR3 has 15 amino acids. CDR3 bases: TGTGCCAGCAGCTTAGGCGCCGGGACAGGGGCAACCCAGTACTTC. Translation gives CASSLGAGTGATQYF.

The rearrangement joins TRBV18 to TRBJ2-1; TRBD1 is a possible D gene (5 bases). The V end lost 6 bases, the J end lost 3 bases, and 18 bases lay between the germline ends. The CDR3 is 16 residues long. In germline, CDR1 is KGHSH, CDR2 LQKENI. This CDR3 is CASSLFEQVNYNEQFF. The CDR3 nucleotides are TGTGCCAGCTCCCTTTTTGAACAGGTCAACTACAATGAGCAGTTCTTC.

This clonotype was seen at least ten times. The CDR3 DNA reads as TGTGCCAGCAGTTACCTTCAGGGACCCTACGAGCAGTACTTC. It specifies CASSYLQGPYEQYF. J is TRBJ2-7 and V is TRBV6-2 or TRBV6-3; perhaps D is TRBD1 or TRBD2 (5 bases each). This CDR3 has 14 residues. The ends were cut back, 2 bases at V and 2 bases at J, with 10 bases in the middle. Germline CDR1 and CDR2: MNHEY and SVGEGT.

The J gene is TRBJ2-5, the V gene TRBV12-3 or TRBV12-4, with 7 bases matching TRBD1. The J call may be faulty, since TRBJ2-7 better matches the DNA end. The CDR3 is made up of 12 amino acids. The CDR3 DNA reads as TGTGCCAGCAAGGGACAGACTTACGAGCAGTACTTC. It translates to CASKGQTYEQYF.

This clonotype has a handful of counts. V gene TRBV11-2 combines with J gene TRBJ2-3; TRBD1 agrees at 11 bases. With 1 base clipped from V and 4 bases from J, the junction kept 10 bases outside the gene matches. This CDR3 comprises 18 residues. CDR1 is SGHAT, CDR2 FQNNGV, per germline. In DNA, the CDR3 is TGTGCCAGCAGCTTAGTGATGATGGGACAGGGGGTTTCAGATACGCAGTATTTT. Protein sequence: CASSLVMMGQGVSDTQYF. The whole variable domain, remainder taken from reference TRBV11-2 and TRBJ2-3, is EAGVAQSPRYKIIEKRQSVAFWCNPISGHATLYWYQQILGQGPKLLIQFQNNGVVDDSQLPKDRFSAERLKGVDSTLKIQPAKLEDSAVYLCASSLVMMGQGVSDTQYFGPGTRLTVL.

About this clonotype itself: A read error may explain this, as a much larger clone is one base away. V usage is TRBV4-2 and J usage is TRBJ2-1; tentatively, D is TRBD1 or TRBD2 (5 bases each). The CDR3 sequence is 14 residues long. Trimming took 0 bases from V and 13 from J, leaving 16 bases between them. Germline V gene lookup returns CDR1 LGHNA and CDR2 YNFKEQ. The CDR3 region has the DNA TGTGCCAGCAGCCAAGAATTCGGGGCCGAGACCCAGTTCTTC. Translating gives CASSQEFGAETQFF.

The CDR3 spells CASSPVAGKEQFF. The CDR3 DNA reads TGTGCCAGCAGCCCAGTAGCGGGGAAGGAGCAGTTCTTC. V gene TRBV7-2 combines with J gene TRBJ2-1; 8 bases agree with TRBD2. CDR1 SGHTA and CDR2 FQGNSA come from the germline V gene. The CDR3 totals 13 residues. Trimming removed 5 bases from V and 10 bases from J; junction bases left unmatched: 7. Full variable domain (remainder filled in from reference TRBV7-2 and TRBJ2-1): GAGVSQSPSNKVTEKGKDVELRCDPISGHTALYWYRQSLGQGLEFLIYFQGNSAPDKSGLPSDRFSAERTGGSVSTLTIQRTQQEDSAVYLCASSPVAGKEQFFGPGTRLTVL.